The 23 T cell receptor beta chains below were found in one sample sequenced in a study of blood T cell repertoires in COVID-19. Measured with immunoSEQ multiplex PCR; TCRdb has only the in-frame clones, and not every one. The sample lists a few hundred thousand clones, more than 80% occurring once. Input material: PBMCs or T cells enriched from blood (not recorded which). These TCRs come from a man aged 25-40 years who had recovered from COVID-19.

V gene TRBV7-9 combines with J gene TRBJ1-6; TRBD1 matches 7 bases. The junction had 17 bases not matched to a gene; V was cut back by 5 bases and J by 10 bases. This CDR3 comprises 17 residues. Germline loops: CDR1 SEHNR, CDR2 FQNEAQ (reference sequence). The CDR3 spells CASSKLTMTDRRSPLHF. In DNA form, the CDR3 reads TGTGCCAGCAGCAAACTCACAATGACGGACAGGAGATCACCCCTCCACTTT.

The J gene is TRBJ1-1, the V gene TRBV10-2, with TRBD1 identical over 12 bases. Germline assignment: CDR1 WSHSY and CDR2 SAAADI. There are 18 residues in the CDR3. With 2 bases clipped from V and 1 base from J, the junction kept 8 bases outside the gene matches. The CDR3 nucleotides are TGCGCCAGCAGTGAGGGGGCCGGGACAGGGGGCAGGAACACTGAAGCTTTCTTT. Residues: CASSEGAGTGGRNTEAFF.

Only one count was recorded for this clone. The chain carries TRBV5-4 and TRBJ2-3; 8 nucleotides align to TRBD2. The CDR3 runs 17 residues. V gave up 0 bases and J gave up 3 bases; unmatched junction bases: 9. Looked up from germline, CDR1 is SGHNT and CDR2 is YYREEE (reference sequence). Here the CDR3 reads CASSLAGGAGVTDTQYF. CDR3 DNA: TGTGCCAGCAGCTTGGCGGGGGGAGCGGGAGTGACAGATACGCAGTATTTT.

The V gene is TRBV6-5, the J gene TRBJ2-7; 8 nucleotides match TRBD2. Germline CDR1 is MNHEY and CDR2 is SVGAGI. The CDR3 contains 14 residues. Germline trimming cut 6 bases from V and 5 bases from J; bases unmatched to any gene: 9. For the CDR3, the DNA is TGTGCCAGCAGCCGTGATCCGGGACTAGACGAGCAGTACTTC. Protein product: CASSRDPGLDEQYF.

The V gene is TRBV3-1 (or the pseudogene TRBV3-2), the J gene TRBJ1-5; 7 positions match TRBD1. The V and J ends lost 2 bases and 0 bases, in that order; junction bases with no gene match: 10. Germline-derived CDR1 and CDR2 are LGHDT and YNNKEL (reference sequence). The CDR3 is made up of 18 amino acids. Written as DNA, the CDR3 is TGTGCCAGCAGCCAAATGGGGGTGGGGACAGCTAGCAATCAGCCCCAGCATTTT. Its translation: CASSQMGVGTASNQPQHF.

The chain joins TRBV28 to TRBJ2-7; TRBD1 agrees at 8 bases. CDR1 MDHEN and CDR2 SYDVKM come from the germline V gene. The junction had 5 bases not matched to a gene; V was cut back by 0 bases and J by 4 bases. CDR3 size: 15 residues. CDR3 sequence reads: CASSLWAGGRYEQYF. DNA of the CDR3: TGTGCCAGCAGTTTATGGGCAGGGGGCAGGTACGAGCAGTACTTC.

V is TRBV18 and J is TRBJ1-1; TRBD1 aligns across 9 bases. V shed 6 bases, J shed 4 bases, and the junction held 6 bases outside the gene matches. Germline V gene sequence: CDR1 KGHSH, CDR2 LQKENI. This CDR3 has 14 amino acids. Written as DNA, the CDR3 is TGTGCCAGCTCGCGGGACAGGGAGGGCACTGAAGCTTTCTTT. It codes for CASSRDREGTEAFF.

The chain carries TRBV19 and TRBJ2-2, with D possibly being TRBD1 (6 bases). V was clipped by 4 bases and J by 6 bases, with 15 bases between them. The CDR3 loop spans 15 amino acids. CDR1 is LNHDA and CDR2 is SQIVND in the germline V gene (reference sequence). CDR3 region: CASSTGYRVAGELFF. CDR3 bases: TGTGCCAGTAGTACTGGGTACAGGGTGGCCGGGGAGCTGTTTTTT.

CDR3 region: CASSIVGQGSYTF. CDR3 bases: TGTGCCAGTAGTATCGTCGGGCAGGGGAGCTACACCTTC. The rearrangement uses TRBV19 and TRBJ1-2, with a weak D call TRBD1 (6 bases). The CDR3 is 13 amino acids. Trimming took 3 bases from V and 9 from J, leaving 14 bases between them. The V gene's germline CDR1 is LNHDA and CDR2 SQIVND (reference sequence).

This rearrangement joins TRBV13 to TRBJ2-5; TRBD2 matches at 11 bases. V shed 5 bases and J 1 base; nucleotides not matched to a gene: 15. The CDR3 has 19 amino acids. CDR1 PRHDT and CDR2 FYEKMQ come from the germline V gene (reference sequence). CDR3 nucleotides: TGTGCCAGCAGCGCACAACTACCTAGAGGGACTAGCGGCCAAGAGACCCAGTACTTC. Its protein product is CASSAQLPRGTSGQETQYF.

In this sample, this clone turned up once. CDR3 sequence reads: CASSQEGGLVGYEQYF. Here the CDR3 DNA reads TGCGCCAGCAGCCAAGAAGGTGGTCTAGTGGGCTACGAGCAGTACTTC. The V and J genes are TRBV4-1 and TRBJ2-7; D unclear. CDR1 and CDR2 from the germline V gene are MGHRA and YSYEKL. This CDR3 spans 16 amino acids. Trimming took off 0 bases at V and 3 bases at J, with 15 bases between the two ends.

This clone appeared many times. The chain carries TRBV28 and TRBJ2-5, with D possibly being TRBD1 (6 bases). The CDR3 length is 15 residues. V lost 6 bases and J lost 5, with 19 bases in between. CDR1 is MDHEN and CDR2 is SYDVKM in the germline V gene. DNA of the CDR3: TGTGCCAGCAGACAAAGACAGGACAGATGGGAGACCCAGTACTTC. It yields the protein CASRQRQDRWETQYF.

J is TRBJ1-3 and V is TRBV27, with D unclear. The germline gives CDR1 MNHEY, CDR2 SMNVEV (reference sequence). V was shortened by 2 bases and J by 0 bases, with 5 bases between the two germline ends. This CDR3 contains 14 residues. CDR3 loop: CASSLQNSGNTIYF. As DNA, the CDR3 is TGTGCCAGCAGTTTACAGAACTCTGGAAACACCATATATTTT.

This chain connects TRBV6-5 to TRBJ2-2; possible D gene TRBD2, 5 bases. Germline CDR1 is MNHEY and CDR2 is SVGAGI. V was pared by 8 bases and J by 5 bases, with 12 bases between. The CDR3 is 13 residues long. CDR3 loop: CASAKRHTGELFF. In DNA form, the CDR3 reads TGTGCCAGCGCAAAGCGGCATACCGGGGAGCTGTTTTTT.

The chain recombines TRBV5-8 with TRBJ1-1; 7 bases map to TRBD1. Germline values: CDR1 SGHTS, CDR2 YDEGEE. The CDR3 runs 15 residues. The trim removed 0 bases at V and 3 bases at J, leaving 5 bases unmatched. The CDR3 DNA reads as TGTGCCAGCAGCTTGGTTGGCAGGGGGGACACTGAAGCTTTCTTT. Translation gives CASSLVGRGDTEAFF. Variable domain in full (rest from reference TRBV5-8 and TRBJ1-1): EAGVTQSPTHLIKTRGQQATLRCSPISGHTSVYWYQQALGLGLQFLLWYDEGEERNRGNFPPRFSGRQFPNYSSELNVNALELEDSALYLCASSLVGRGDTEAFFGQGTRLTVV.

The V gene is TRBV28, the J gene TRBJ2-3; no reliable D call. CDR3 length equals 16 residues. The germline CDR1 and CDR2 sequences are MDHEN and SYDVKM. The V end lost 3 bases, the J end lost 0 bases, and 13 bases lay between the germline ends. In DNA, the CDR3 is TGTGCCAGCAGTTTGAGTACTTATTCTAGCACAGATACGCAGTATTTT. This translates into CASSLSTYSSTDTQYF.

The chain links TRBV7-2 to TRBJ2-1; 7 bases agree with TRBD1. J was trimmed by 7 bases and V by 5 bases; bases with no gene match: 11. Germline values: CDR1 SGHTA, CDR2 FQGNSA. The CDR3 spans 15 residues. The CDR3 protein is CASSPEVRGRNEQFF. The CDR3 nucleotides read TGTGCCAGCAGCCCTGAGGTTAGGGGGCGGAATGAGCAGTTCTTC.

The rearrangement links TRBV2 to TRBJ1-3; 7 bases match TRBD1. The V segment lost 6 bases and the J segment 0 bases; nucleotides outside the gene matches: 14. The CDR3 has 18 residues. CDR1 is SNHLY and CDR2 is FYNNEI in the germline V gene. Here the CDR3 reads CASRTDRDPLRSGNTIYF. The CDR3 nucleotides are TGTGCCAGCAGGACCGACAGGGACCCCCTCCGCTCTGGAAACACCATATATTTT. Together with reference TRBV2 and TRBJ1-3, the CDR3 gives the full variable domain: EPEVTQTPSHQVTQMGQEVILRCVPISNHLYFYWYRQILGQKVEFLVSFYNNEISEKSEIFDDQFSVERPDGSNFTLKIRSTKLEDSAMYFCASRTDRDPLRSGNTIYFGEGSWLTVV.

This chain links TRBV19 with TRBJ2-2, with unresolved D. The CDR3 is made up of 14 amino acids. Germline V gene sequence: CDR1 LNHDA, CDR2 SQIVND (reference sequence). Trimming left V 6 bases short and J 3 bases short, with 11 bases between. CDR3: CASRIGQDTGELFF. CDR3 sequence (DNA): TGTGCCAGTAGAATTGGGCAAGACACCGGGGAGCTGTTTTTT.

The rearrangement links TRBV6-8 to TRBJ2-5, with D perhaps TRBD1 (6 bases). Trimming removed 6 bases at V and 1 base at J, with 15 bases between. From germline, CDR1 is MNHGY and CDR2 SAAAGT. This CDR3 region has 15 residues. The CDR3 loop reads CASSLKRTAQETQYF. For the CDR3, the DNA is TGTGCCAGCAGCTTAAAAAGGACAGCCCAAGAGACCCAGTACTTC.

The gene calls are TRBV5-4 and TRBJ2-7; 8 bases fit TRBD1. V shed 4 bases and J 5 bases; nucleotides not matched to a gene: 8. This CDR3 region has 14 residues. In germline, CDR1 is SGHNT, CDR2 YYREEE (reference sequence). For the CDR3, the DNA is TGTGCCAGCAGCCACGGACAGGGCCGAGACGAGCAGTACTTC. Amino acid sequence: CASSHGQGRDEQYF.

The rearrangement uses TRBV7-9 and TRBJ1-6; no definite D call. The ends were cut back, 1 base at V and 7 bases at J, with 11 bases in the middle. The CDR3 loop spans 15 amino acids. CDR1 is SEHNR, CDR2 FQNEAQ, per germline (reference sequence). This CDR3 is CASSLEGSGNSPLHF. CDR3 in DNA: TGTGCCAGCAGCTTAGAAGGTTCAGGAAATTCACCCCTCCACTTT.

The chain employs TRBV6-5 and TRBJ2-2; possible D gene TRBD1, 5 bases. This CDR3 spans 16 amino acids. Trimming stripped 4 bases from V and 0 bases from J, with 12 bases between. Germline CDR1 and CDR2: MNHEY and SVGAGI. CDR3 nucleotide sequence: TGTGCCAGCAGTTCCGCAGGGTTTCCGAACACCGGGGAGCTGTTTTTT. Its protein product is CASSSAGFPNTGELFF.